These 21 T cell receptor beta chains came from one sample sequenced in a study of identical twins. TCRdb analysed the 5' RACE reads with MiXCR anew, one entry per CDR3 protein. The repertoire includes a few hundred thousand distinct CDR3 sequences, nearly 15% of them detected once, and more than 0.4% sits in the top ten. These data were likewise used in another study, on yellow fever vaccine responses in identical twins.

What was sequenced was CD4+ T cells sorted from blood. The origin of the receptors is a woman between 18 and 30 years old in good health.

This clonotype was observed a handful of times. This chain links TRBV12-3 or TRBV12-4 with TRBJ2-5; D call uncertain. CDR3 length: 14 amino acids. The V and J ends lost 5 bases and 0 bases respectively, with 10 bases between them. CDR3 in amino acids: CASSPRRYQETQYF. In DNA, the CDR3 is TGTGCCAGCAGTCCACGACGGTACCAAGAGACCCAGTACTTC.

V is TRBV20-1 and J is TRBJ2-6; D tentatively reads TRBD1 or TRBD2 (5 bases each). Trimming removed 3 bases from V and 0 bases from J, with 15 bases in between. Germline CDR1 and CDR2: DFQATT and SNEGSKA (reference sequence). The CDR3 totals 17 residues. Written as DNA, the CDR3 is TGCAGTGCTAGTAAGGGATCGGGGCTCTCTGGGGCCAACGTCCTGACTTTC. This encodes CSASKGSGLSGANVLTF.

This clonotype turned up a few times. The chain uses TRBV7-8 and TRBJ2-4, with TRBD2 identical over 8 bases. Trimming cost V 1 base and J 4 bases; bases outside gene matches: 6. CDR1 SGHVS and CDR2 FQNEAQ come from the germline V gene. The CDR3 length is 16 residues. The CDR3 loop reads CASSLGGGPLKNIQYF. CDR3 DNA: TGTGCCAGCAGCTTAGGCGGGGGGCCCCTTAAAAACATTCAGTACTTC.

This clonotype showed up just a few times. The chain uses TRBV24-1 and TRBJ2-1, with 11 bases aligning to TRBD2. V shed 4 bases and J 7 bases; nucleotides not matched to a gene: 8. The germline V gene encodes CDR1 KGHDR and CDR2 SFDVKD. This CDR3 region has 16 residues. As DNA, the CDR3 is TGTGCCACCAGTGACACACTAGCGGGAGTAGGAAATGAGCAGTTCTTC. It is translated as CATSDTLAGVGNEQFF.

Ten or more counts support this clonotype. The chain is built from TRBV20-1 and TRBJ1-1, with D maybe TRBD1 (5 bases). Germline V gene data show CDR1 as DFQATT and CDR2 as SNEGSKA (reference sequence). The V and J ends lost 1 base and 4 bases respectively, with 7 bases between them. The CDR3 is 12 residues long. This chain's CDR3 is CSARGGGTEAFF. CDR3 nucleotide sequence: TGCAGTGCTAGAGGCGGGGGCACTGAAGCTTTCTTT.

This clonotype was recorded at least ten times. The chain couples TRBV10-3 to TRBJ2-1; maybe TRBD1 (5 bases). The CDR3 loop spans 13 amino acids. In germline, CDR1 is ENHRY, CDR2 SYGVKD. Trimming took off 4 bases at V and 7 bases at J, with 11 bases between the two ends. The CDR3 loop reads CAISAGRDNEQFF. The DNA for the CDR3 is TGTGCCATCAGTGCTGGCAGGGATAATGAGCAGTTCTTC.

This clonotype occurred a few times. The chain has TRBV5-1 and TRBJ2-7; possible D gene TRBD1, 6 bases. Trimming removed 2 bases at V and 5 bases at J, with 14 bases between. Germline V lookup: CDR1 SGHRS, CDR2 YFSETQ. The CDR3 has 14 amino acids. For the CDR3, the DNA is TGCGCCAGCAGCTTCCAGGGGACCAAGGACGAGCAGTACTTC. It encodes CASSFQGTKDEQYF.

This clonotype came up many times. This chain joins TRBV28 and TRBJ2-6; no clear D. Per the germline V gene, CDR1 is MDHEN and CDR2 is SYDVKM. There are 16 residues in the CDR3. Trimming pared 2 bases from V and 0 bases from J, leaving 8 bases between. CDR3 sequence (DNA): TGTGCCAGCAGTTTAGCAGCTAGCTCTGGGGCCAACGTCCTGACTTTC. Protein sequence: CASSLAASSGANVLTF.

The chain links TRBV6-1 to TRBJ1-1; D ambiguous. V was cut by 6 bases and J by 2 bases, with 7 bases left in between. Germline assignment: CDR1 MNHNS and CDR2 SASEGT. The CDR3 is 12 amino acids. The CDR3 protein is CASSRANTEAFF. The DNA for the CDR3 is TGTGCCAGCAGCAGAGCAAACACTGAAGCTTTCTTT.

This chain links TRBV12-3 or TRBV12-4 with TRBJ2-2; 11 nucleotides agree with TRBD1. The V gene end was trimmed by 1 base and the J gene end by 6 bases; junction bases not matched to a gene: 4. The length of the CDR3 is 16 residues. This CDR3 reads CASSLGTGGGPGELFF. In nucleotides, the CDR3 is TGTGCCAGCAGTTTAGGGACAGGGGGCGGCCCCGGGGAGCTGTTTTTT.

In DNA, the CDR3 is TGTGCCAGCAGTCTTCGTGCGGGACAGGGGGCAGCTAACTATGGCTACACCTTC. The encoded protein is CASSLRAGQGAANYGYTF. This chain connects TRBV28 to TRBJ1-2; 12 nucleotides align to TRBD1. The V segment lost 5 bases and the J segment 0 bases; nucleotides outside the gene matches: 10. The CDR3 extends over 18 amino acids. Germline V gene data show CDR1 as MDHEN and CDR2 as SYDVKM.

The rearrangement uses TRBV28 and TRBJ2-3; 8 nucleotides match TRBD2. Trimming took 5 bases from V and 3 from J; bases not matched to a gene: 13. The germline V gene has CDR1 MDHEN and CDR2 SYDVKM. The CDR3 extends over 17 amino acids. The CDR3 loop reads CASSTTGSGSGTDTQYF. The DNA for the CDR3 is TGTGCCAGCAGTACAACAGGAAGCGGGAGTGGGACAGATACGCAGTATTTT.

The genes are TRBV20-1 and TRBJ2-7; D may match TRBD1 or TRBD2 (5 bases each). The ends were cut back, 3 bases at V and 5 bases at J, with 14 bases in the middle. The germline V gene has CDR1 DFQATT and CDR2 SNEGSKA (reference sequence). The CDR3 consists of 13 residues. The CDR3 DNA is TGCAGTGCTAGGGGGGACCGTGTGGACGAGCAGTACTTC. It codes for CSARGDRVDEQYF.

There are a few counts of this clonotype. The chain couples TRBV20-1 to TRBJ2-2; D gene ambiguous. Germline loops: CDR1 DFQATT, CDR2 SNEGSKA (reference sequence). The CDR3 covers 13 residues. CDR3 coding DNA: TGCCAGGCCGGGCCCGCCGACACCGGGGAGCTGTTTTTT. As protein: CQAGPADTGELFF.

This chain joins TRBV4-2 and TRBJ2-3, with 15 bases fitting TRBD2. Germline CDR1 reads LGHNA; CDR2 reads YNFKEQ. Losses at the gene ends were 4 bases for V and 5 bases for J; bases not matched to a gene: 13. This CDR3 region has 19 residues. CDR3 in amino acids: CASSPGTSGGNDWVDTQYF. CDR3 sequence (DNA): TGTGCCAGCAGCCCCGGGACTAGCGGGGGGAACGACTGGGTAGATACGCAGTATTTT.

The chain combines TRBV2 with TRBJ2-5, with a tentative D call TRBD2 (5 bases). The CDR3 has 13 amino acids. In germline, CDR1 is SNHLY, CDR2 FYNNEI. Trimming took 6 bases from V and 5 from J, leaving 13 bases between them. Here the CDR3 DNA reads TGTGCCAGCAGAGGACTTCCCCGGGAGACCCAGTACTTC. It is translated as CASRGLPRETQYF.

This clonotype showed up just a few times. The chain carries TRBV7-3 and TRBJ2-5; D not resolved. With 5 bases removed from V and 4 bases from J, the gap between germline ends came to 17 bases. The CDR3 consists of 15 residues. The germline gives CDR1 SGHTA, CDR2 FQGTGA. The CDR3 loop reads CASSPTAAVRETQYF. The CDR3 nucleotides are TGTGCCAGCAGCCCGACCGCGGCCGTGCGAGAGACCCAGTACTTC.

The rearrangement uses TRBV9 and TRBJ1-1; D not certain. The CDR3 has 16 residues. V shed 0 bases and J shed 0 bases, with 12 bases lying between them. Germline CDR1 SGDLS, CDR2 YYNGEE. The DNA for the CDR3 is TGTGCCAGCAGCGTAGGGTTCAACCCTATGAACACTGAAGCTTTCTTT. Amino acid sequence: CASSVGFNPMNTEAFF.

This clonotype has only a few counts. J is TRBJ2-1 and V is TRBV5-1, with 11 nucleotides matching TRBD2. V lost 4 bases to trimming and J lost 0 bases; unmatched junction nucleotides: 6. The CDR3 contains 17 residues. Germline V gives CDR1 SGHRS, CDR2 YFSETQ. In DNA form, the CDR3 reads TGCGCCAGCAGCGGGGGACTAGCGGTAAGCTCCTACAATGAGCAGTTCTTC. Its protein is CASSGGLAVSSYNEQFF.

The rearrangement joins TRBV4-1 to TRBJ1-1; TRBD1 matches at 9 bases. The junction had 9 bases not matched to a gene; V was cut back by 0 bases and J by 4 bases. This CDR3 contains 17 residues. Germline values: CDR1 MGHRA, CDR2 YSYEKL. CDR3 residues: CASSQEGPGTGTTEAFF. The CDR3 nucleotides read TGCGCCAGCAGCCAAGAGGGGCCTGGGACAGGGACCACTGAAGCTTTCTTT.

Ten or more counts support this clonotype. The chain employs TRBV5-1 and TRBJ2-1; 14 bases are shared with TRBD2. CDR3 length equals 17 residues. The junction had 7 bases not matched to a gene; V was cut back by 4 bases and J by 4 bases. Germline CDR1 is SGHRS and CDR2 is YFSETQ. The CDR3 spells CASSTRLAGGYYNEQFF. CDR3 DNA sequence: TGCGCCAGCAGCACCCGACTAGCGGGAGGGTATTACAATGAGCAGTTCTTC.